This TCR beta chain was obtained from a study of technical replicates of blood from several donors. Profiling relied on immunoSEQ multiplex PCR, and the TCRdb table lists in-frame clones only, not all of them. This table has 68,000 or so clones, approximately 89% appearing once. The sequenced material came from PBMCs. The clonotype was recovered from a human donor in good health. Some clones in this sample may be carry-over from other donors' samples.

CDR3 sequence reads: CASSSSRSRGTEAFF. As DNA, the CDR3 is TGCGCCAGCAGCTCCTCCCGGTCGAGGGGGACTGAAGCTTTCTTT. V and J are TRBV5-1 and TRBJ1-1; D is possibly TRBD1 (6 bases). V shed 3 bases and J shed 5 bases, with 17 bases lying between them. Germline CDR1 reads SGHRS; CDR2 reads YFSETQ. The CDR3 totals 15 residues.